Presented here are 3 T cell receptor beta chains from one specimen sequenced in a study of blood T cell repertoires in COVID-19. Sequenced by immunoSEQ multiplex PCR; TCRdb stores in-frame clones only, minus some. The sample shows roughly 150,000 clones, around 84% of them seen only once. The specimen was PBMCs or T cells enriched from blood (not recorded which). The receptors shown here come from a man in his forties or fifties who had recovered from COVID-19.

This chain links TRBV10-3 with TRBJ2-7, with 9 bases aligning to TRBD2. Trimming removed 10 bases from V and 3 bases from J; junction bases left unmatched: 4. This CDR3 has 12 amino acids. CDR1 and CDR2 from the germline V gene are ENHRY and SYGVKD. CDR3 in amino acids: CATNSGGYEQYF. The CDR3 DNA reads TGTGCCACAAATAGCGGGGGCTACGAGCAGTACTTC.

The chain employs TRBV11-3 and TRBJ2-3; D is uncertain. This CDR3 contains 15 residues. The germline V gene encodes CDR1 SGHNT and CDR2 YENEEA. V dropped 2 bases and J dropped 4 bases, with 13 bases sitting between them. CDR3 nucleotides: TGTGCCAGCAGCTTATCGGGTAGTCCCTCAGATACGCAGTATTTT. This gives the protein CASSLSGSPSDTQYF.

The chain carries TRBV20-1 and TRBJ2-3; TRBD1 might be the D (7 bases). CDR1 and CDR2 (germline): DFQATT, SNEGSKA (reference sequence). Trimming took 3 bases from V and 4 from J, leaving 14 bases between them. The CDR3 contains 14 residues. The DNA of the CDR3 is TGCAGTGCTAGTAGGGTCAGGGGGGCAGATACGCAGTATTTT. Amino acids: CSASRVRGADTQYF.